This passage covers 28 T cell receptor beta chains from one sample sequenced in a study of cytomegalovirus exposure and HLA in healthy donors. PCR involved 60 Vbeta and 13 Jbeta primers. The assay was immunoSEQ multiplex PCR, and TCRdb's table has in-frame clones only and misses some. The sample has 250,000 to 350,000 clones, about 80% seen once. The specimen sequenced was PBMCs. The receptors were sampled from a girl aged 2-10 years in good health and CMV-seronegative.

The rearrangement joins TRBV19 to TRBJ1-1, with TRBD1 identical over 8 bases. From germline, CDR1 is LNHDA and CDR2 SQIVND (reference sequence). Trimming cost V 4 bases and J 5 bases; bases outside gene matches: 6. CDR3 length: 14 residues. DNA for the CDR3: TGTGCCAGTAGTAAGAAAGGACAGGGAACTGAAGCTTTCTTT. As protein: CASSKKGQGTEAFF.

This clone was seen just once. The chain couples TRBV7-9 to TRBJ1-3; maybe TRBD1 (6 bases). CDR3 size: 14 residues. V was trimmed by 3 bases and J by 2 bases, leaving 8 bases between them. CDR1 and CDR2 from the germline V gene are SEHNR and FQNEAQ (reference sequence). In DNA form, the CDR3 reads TGTGCCAGCAGCTTGGGACACACTGGAAACACCATATATTTT. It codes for CASSLGHTGNTIYF.

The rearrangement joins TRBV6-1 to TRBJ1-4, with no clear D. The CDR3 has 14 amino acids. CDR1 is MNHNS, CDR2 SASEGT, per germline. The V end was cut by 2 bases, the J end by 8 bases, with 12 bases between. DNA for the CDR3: TGTGCCAGCAGTGAACCCGTCACGAGGGAAAAACTGTTTTTT. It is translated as CASSEPVTREKLFF.

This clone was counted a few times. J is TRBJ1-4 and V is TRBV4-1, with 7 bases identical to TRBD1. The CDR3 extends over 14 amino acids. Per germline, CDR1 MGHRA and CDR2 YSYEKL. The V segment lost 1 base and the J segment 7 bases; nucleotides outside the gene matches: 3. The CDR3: CASSQVTGSEKLFF. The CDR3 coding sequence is TGCGCCAGCAGCCAAGTGACAGGGAGTGAAAAACTGTTTTTT.

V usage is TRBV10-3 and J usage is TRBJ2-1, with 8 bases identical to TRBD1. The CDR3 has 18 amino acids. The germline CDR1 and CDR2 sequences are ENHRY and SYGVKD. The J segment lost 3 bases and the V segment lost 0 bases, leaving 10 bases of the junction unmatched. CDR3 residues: CAISESRRRTGNYNEQFF. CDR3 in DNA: TGTGCCATCAGTGAGTCGAGGCGTAGGACAGGGAACTACAATGAGCAGTTCTTC.

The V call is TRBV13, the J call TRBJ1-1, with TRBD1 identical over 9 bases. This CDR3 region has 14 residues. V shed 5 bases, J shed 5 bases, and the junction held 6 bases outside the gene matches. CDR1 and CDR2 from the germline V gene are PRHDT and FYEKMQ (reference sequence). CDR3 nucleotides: TGTGCCAGCAGCCCAGACAGGGGGTTTACTGAAGCTTTCTTT. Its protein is CASSPDRGFTEAFF.

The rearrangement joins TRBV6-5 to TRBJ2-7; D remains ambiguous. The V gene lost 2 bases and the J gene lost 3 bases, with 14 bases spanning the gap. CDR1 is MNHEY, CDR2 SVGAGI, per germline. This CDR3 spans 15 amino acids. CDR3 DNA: TGTGCCAGCAGTTACGGAGAAAACAATGACTACGAGCAGTACTTC. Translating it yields CASSYGENNDYEQYF.

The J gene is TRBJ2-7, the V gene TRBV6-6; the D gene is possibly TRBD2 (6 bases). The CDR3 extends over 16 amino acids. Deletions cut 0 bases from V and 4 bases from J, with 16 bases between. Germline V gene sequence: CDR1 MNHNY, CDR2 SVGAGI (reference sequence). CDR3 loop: CASSYSGTGVPYEQYF. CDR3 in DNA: TGTGCCAGCAGTTACTCCGGTACGGGAGTACCGTACGAGCAGTACTTC.

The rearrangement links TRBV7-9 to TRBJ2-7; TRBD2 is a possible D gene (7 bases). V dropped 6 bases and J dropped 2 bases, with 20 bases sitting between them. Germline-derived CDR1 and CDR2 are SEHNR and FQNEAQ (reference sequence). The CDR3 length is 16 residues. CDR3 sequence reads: CASRPPEGGFPYEQYF. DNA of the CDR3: TGTGCCAGCAGACCCCCGGAGGGGGGGTTCCCCTACGAGCAGTACTTC.

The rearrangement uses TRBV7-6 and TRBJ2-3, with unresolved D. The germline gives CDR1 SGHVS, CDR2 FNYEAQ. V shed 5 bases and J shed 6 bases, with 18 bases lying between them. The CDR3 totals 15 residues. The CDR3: CASSQTAPPADTQYF. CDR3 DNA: TGTGCCAGCAGCCAAACAGCACCACCCGCGGATACGCAGTATTTT. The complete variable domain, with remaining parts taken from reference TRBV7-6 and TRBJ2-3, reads GAGVSQSPRYKVTKRGQDVALRCDPISGHVSLYWYRQALGQGPEFLTYFNYEAQQDKSGLPNDRFSAERPEGSISTLTIQRTEQRDSAMYRCASSQTAPPADTQYFGPGTRLTVL.

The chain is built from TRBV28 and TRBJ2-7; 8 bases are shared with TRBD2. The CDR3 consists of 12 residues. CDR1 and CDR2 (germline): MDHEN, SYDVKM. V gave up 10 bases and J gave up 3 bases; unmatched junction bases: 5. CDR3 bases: TGTGCCACCTTACGGGGGGGCTACGAGCAGTACTTC. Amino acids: CATLRGGYEQYF.

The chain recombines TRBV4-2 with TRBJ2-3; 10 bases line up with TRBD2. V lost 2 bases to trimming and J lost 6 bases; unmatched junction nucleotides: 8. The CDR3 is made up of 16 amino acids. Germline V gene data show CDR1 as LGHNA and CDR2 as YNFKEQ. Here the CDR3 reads CASSQQAGGFADTQYF. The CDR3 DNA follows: TGTGCCAGCAGCCAACAAGCGGGGGGGTTCGCGGATACGCAGTATTTT.

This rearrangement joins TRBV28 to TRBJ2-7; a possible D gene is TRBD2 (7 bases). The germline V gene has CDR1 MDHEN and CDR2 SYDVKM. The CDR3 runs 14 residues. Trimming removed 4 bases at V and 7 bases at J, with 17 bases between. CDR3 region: CASSSGGHLSEQYF. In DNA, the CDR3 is TGTGCCAGCAGTTCGGGGGGACACCTTTCTGAGCAGTACTTC.

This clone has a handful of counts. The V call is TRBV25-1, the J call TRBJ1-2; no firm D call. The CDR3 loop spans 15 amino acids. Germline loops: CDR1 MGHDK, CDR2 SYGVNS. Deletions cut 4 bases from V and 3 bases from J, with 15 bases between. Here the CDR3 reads CASSGSESNYYGYTF. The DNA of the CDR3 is TGTGCCAGCAGTGGGTCCGAGAGTAACTACTATGGCTACACCTTC.

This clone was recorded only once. CDR3 residues: CASPQGAVTNEKLFF. The CDR3 nucleotides are TGTGCCAGTCCGCAGGGGGCAGTGACTAATGAAAAACTGTTTTTT. V is TRBV7-4 and J is TRBJ1-4, with 8 bases matching TRBD1. Germline values: CDR1 SGHVT, CDR2 SQSDAQ. The V and J ends lost 9 bases and 2 bases, in that order; junction bases with no gene match: 8. The length of the CDR3 is 15 residues.

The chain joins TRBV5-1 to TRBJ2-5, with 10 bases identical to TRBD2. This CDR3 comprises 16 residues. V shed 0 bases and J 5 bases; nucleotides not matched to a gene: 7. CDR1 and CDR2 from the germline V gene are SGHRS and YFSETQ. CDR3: CASSLEGTSELETQYF. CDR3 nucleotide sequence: TGCGCCAGCAGCTTGGAAGGGACTAGCGAATTGGAGACCCAGTACTTC.

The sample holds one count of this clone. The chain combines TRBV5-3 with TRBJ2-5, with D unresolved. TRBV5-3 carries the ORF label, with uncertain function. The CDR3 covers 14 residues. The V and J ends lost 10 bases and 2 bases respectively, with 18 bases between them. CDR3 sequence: CAHEHEAVQETQYF. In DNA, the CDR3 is TGTGCCCACGAGCATGAGGCAGTTCAAGAGACCCAGTACTTC.

The CDR3: CASSIDSQPEASGNTIYF. The CDR3 DNA follows: TGTGCCAGTAGTATAGATTCGCAGCCGGAAGCTAGTGGAAACACCATATATTTT. The chain combines TRBV19 with TRBJ1-3, with D uncertain. Germline V gene data show CDR1 as LNHDA and CDR2 as SQIVND (reference sequence). The CDR3 spans 18 residues. V was clipped by 0 bases and J by 3 bases, with 18 bases between them.

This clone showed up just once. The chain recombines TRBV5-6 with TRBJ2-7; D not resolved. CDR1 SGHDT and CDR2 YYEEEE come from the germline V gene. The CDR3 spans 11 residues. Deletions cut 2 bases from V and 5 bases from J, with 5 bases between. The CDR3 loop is CASSFSDEQYF. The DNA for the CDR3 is TGTGCCAGCAGCTTTAGTGACGAGCAGTACTTC.

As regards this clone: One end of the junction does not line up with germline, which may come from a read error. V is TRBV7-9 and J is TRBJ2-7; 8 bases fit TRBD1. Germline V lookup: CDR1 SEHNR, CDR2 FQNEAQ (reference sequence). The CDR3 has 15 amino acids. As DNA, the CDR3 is TGTTCCAGCAGCTTTTTAACTGGACAGGGACACGAGCAGTACTTC. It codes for CSSSFLTGQGHEQYF.

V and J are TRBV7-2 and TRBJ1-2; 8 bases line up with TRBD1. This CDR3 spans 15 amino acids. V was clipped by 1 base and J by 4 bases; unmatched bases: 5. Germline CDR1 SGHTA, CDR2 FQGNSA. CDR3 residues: CASSLDQTGGYGYTF. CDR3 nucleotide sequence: TGTGCCAGCAGCTTAGACCAAACAGGGGGCTATGGCTACACCTTC.

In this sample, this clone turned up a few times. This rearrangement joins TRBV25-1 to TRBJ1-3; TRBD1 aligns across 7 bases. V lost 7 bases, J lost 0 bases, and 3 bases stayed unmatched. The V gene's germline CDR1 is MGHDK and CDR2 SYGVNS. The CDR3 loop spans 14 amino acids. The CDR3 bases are TGTGCCAGCACAACAGGGGCCTCTGGAAACACCATATATTTT. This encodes CASTTGASGNTIYF.

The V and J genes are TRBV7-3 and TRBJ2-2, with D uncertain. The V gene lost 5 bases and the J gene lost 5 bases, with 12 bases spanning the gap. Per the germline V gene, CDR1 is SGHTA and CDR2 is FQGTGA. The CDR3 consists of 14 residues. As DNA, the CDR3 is TGTGCCAGCAGCCTTCTTTACGGGACCGGGGAGCTGTTTTTT. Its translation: CASSLLYGTGELFF.

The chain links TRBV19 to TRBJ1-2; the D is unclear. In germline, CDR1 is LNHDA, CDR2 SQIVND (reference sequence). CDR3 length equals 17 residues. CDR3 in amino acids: CASLPGHGSRRNYGYTF. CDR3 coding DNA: TGTGCGAGTCTACCAGGCCACGGGAGTAGAAGGAACTATGGCTACACCTTC.

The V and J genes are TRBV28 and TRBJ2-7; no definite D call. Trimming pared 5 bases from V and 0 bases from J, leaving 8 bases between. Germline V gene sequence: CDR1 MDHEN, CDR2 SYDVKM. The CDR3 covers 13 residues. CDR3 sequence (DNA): TGTGCCAGCAGTCCGTCGAGCTCCTACGAGCAGTACTTC. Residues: CASSPSSSYEQYF.

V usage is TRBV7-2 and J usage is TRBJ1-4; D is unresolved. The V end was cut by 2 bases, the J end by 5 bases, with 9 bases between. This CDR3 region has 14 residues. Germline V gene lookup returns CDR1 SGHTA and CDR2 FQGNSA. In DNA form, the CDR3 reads TGTGCCAGCAGCTTAACCCGGGAAAATGAAAAACTGTTTTTT. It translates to CASSLTRENEKLFF.

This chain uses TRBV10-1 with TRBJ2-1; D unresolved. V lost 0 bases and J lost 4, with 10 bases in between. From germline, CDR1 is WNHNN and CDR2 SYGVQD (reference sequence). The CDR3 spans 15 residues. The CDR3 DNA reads TGCGCCAGCAGTGAGTCGGCGGAATTATACAATGAGCAGTTCTTC. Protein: CASSESAELYNEQFF.

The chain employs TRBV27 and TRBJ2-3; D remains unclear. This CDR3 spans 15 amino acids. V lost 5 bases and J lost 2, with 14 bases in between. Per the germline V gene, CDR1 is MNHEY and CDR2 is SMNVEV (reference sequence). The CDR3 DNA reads TGTGCCAGCAGTCCCAGGAAACGCTTCACAGATACGCAGTATTTT. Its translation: CASSPRKRFTDTQYF.